This T cell receptor (beta chain) was documented in a study of blood T cell repertoires in COVID-19. On the study more broadly: The United States, Italy and Spain were the sources of the acute and convalescent COVID-19 samples. The analysed material was cDNA or gDNA that came from T cells, B-cell-depleted T cells, or PBMCs.

The CDR3 runs to 15 residues. V shed 5 bases, J shed 0 bases, and the junction held 7 bases outside the gene matches. Per the germline V gene, CDR1 is SGHDN and CDR2 is FVKESK. The assay was immunoSEQ multiplex PCR, and TCRdb's table has in-frame clones only and misses some. The sample records 310,000 or so clones, about 88% being singletons. The chain uses TRBV14 and TRBJ2-7, with 7 nucleotides matching TRBD1. Input material: peripheral blood. The sequence was obtained from a woman in her twenties or thirties with COVID-19, enrolled during active disease. The CDR3 nucleotides read TGTGCCAGCAGCTCGGGACAGTCCCTCTCCTACGAGCAGTACTTC. Protein: CASSSGQSLSYEQYF.